Below, one T cell receptor (beta chain) is given with its context. What it recognizes is unknown. The sample comes from a study of cytomegalovirus exposure and HLA in healthy donors. Study-wide background: Out of about 170 million T cells, an earlier analysis found some 120 million unique TCR beta sequences in total. General study findings and limits: Prior analysis indicated that the majority of TCR beta V segments exhibited productivity approximately 90% or approximately 30% of the time.

Primers included in the PCR were 60 Vbeta and 13 Jbeta primers. Assay used: immunoSEQ multiplex PCR; TCRdb lists only in-frame clones, some missing. The table lists about 240,000 clones, over 80% of them singletons. Per the germline V gene, CDR1 is MGHRA and CDR2 is YSYEKL. With 4 bases clipped from V and 5 bases from J, the junction kept 6 bases outside the gene matches. The CDR3 extends over 16 amino acids. This receptor was identified in a woman between 35 and 50 years old in good health and CMV-seropositive. This sequence joins TRBV4-1 and TRBJ2-1; TRBD2 matches 12 bases. The specimen sequenced was PBMCs. As DNA, the CDR3 is TGCGCCAGCAGCCGGACTAGCGGGATTGGACACAATGAGCAGTTCTTC. Protein sequence: CASSRTSGIGHNEQFF.